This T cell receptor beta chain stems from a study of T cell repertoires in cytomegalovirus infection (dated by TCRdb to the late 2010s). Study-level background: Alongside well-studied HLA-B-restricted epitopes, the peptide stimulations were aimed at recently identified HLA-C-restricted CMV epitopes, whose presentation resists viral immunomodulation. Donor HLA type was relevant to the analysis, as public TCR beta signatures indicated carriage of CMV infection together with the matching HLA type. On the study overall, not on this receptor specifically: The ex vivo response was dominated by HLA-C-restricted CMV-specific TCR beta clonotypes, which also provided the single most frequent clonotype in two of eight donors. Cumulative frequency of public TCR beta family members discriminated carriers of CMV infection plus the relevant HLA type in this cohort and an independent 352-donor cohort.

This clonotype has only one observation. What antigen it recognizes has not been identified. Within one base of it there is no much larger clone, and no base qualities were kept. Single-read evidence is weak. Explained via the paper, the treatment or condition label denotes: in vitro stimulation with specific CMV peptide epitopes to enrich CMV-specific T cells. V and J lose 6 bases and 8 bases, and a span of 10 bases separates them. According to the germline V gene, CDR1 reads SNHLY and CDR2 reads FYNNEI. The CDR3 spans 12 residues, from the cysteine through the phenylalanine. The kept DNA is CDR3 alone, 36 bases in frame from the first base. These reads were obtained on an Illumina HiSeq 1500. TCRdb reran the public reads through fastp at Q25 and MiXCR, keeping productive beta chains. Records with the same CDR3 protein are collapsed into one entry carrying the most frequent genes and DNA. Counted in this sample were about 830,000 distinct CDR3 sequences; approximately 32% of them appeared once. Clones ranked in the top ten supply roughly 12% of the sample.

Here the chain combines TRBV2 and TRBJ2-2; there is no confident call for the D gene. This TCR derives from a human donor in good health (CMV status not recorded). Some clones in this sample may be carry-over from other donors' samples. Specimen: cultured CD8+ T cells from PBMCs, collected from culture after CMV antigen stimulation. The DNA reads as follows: TGTGCCAGCAGATCCTCGAAGGGGGAGCTGTTTTTT. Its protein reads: CASRSSKGELFF.